This is a list of T cell receptor beta chains from one sample in a study of blood T cell repertoires in COVID-19. Sequenced by immunoSEQ multiplex PCR; TCRdb stores in-frame clones only, minus some. In the table there are more than 100,000 clones, over 70% of which are singletons. Sequencing was performed on peripheral blood. The source is a man aged 50-60 years with active COVID-19. The CDR3 runs from the conserved cysteine through the conserved F or W. Fields, in order: J gene, D gene, V gene, CDR3 DNA, CDR3 protein. A D gene is named only where the DNA matches it firmly.

>TRBJ1-6|NA|TRBV19
TGTGCCAGCGAACAGGAGTATAATTCACCCCTCCACTTT
CASEQEYNSPLHF
>TRBJ2-6|NA|TRBV5-6
TGTGCCAGCAGCCTGACTGGAATACCCTCTGGGGCCAACGTCCTGACTTTC
CASSLTGIPSGANVLTF
>TRBJ2-7|TRBD1|TRBV4-1
TGCGCCAGCAGCCAAGCGGTGGGACAGGGGGCTATAGAGTACGAGCAGTACTTC
CASSQAVGQGAIEYEQYF
>TRBJ2-7|TRBD2|TRBV19
TGTGCCAGTAGCCTCAGCGGGGGGGCATTCGAGCAGTACTTC
CASSLSGGAFEQYF
>TRBJ2-7|NA|TRBV4-1
TGCGCCAGCAGCCAACGGCTGGGGCTATTCTACGAGCAGTACTTC
CASSQRLGLFYEQYF
>TRBJ1-2|NA|TRBV29-1
TGCAGCGTTCTACCTGCTAACTATGGCTACACCTTC
CSVLPANYGYTF
>TRBJ2-1|TRBD2|TRBV7-6
TGTGCCAGCAGCTTTAGCGGGGAGCAGTTCTTC
CASSFSGEQFF
>TRBJ2-3|NA|TRBV11-2
TGTGCCAGCAGCTCCGAGCAGGTTAGCACAGATACGCAGTATTTT
CASSSEQVSTDTQYF
>TRBJ1-6|TRBD1|TRBV27
TGTGCCAGCAGATCGGACAGGATGAATTCACCCCTCCACTTT
CASRSDRMNSPLHF
>TRBJ1-2|NA|TRBV4-3
TGCGCCAGCAGCCAGGGAGAAGCGGTGGCCTCCTATGGCTACACCTTC
CASSQGEAVASYGYTF
>TRBJ2-1|NA|TRBV20-1
TGCAGTGGGAGTGAGTGGGCCAATGAGCAGTTCTTC
CSGSEWANEQFF
>TRBJ2-3|NA|TRBV15
TGTGCCACCAGCACGGGACTCTTAAGGGGAGATACGCAGTATTTT
CATSTGLLRGDTQYF